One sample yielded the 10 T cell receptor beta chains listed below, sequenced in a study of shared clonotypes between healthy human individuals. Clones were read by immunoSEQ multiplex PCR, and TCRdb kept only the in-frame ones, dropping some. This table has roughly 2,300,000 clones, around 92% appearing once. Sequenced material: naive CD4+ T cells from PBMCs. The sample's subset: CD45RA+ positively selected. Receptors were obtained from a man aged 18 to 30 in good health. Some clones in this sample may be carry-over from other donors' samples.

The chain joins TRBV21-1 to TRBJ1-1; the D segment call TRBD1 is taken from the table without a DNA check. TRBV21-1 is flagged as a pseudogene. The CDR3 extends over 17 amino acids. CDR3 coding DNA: TGTGCCAGCAGCAAAAATTGGACAGCCCCTATGGACACTGAAGCTTTCTTT. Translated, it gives CASSKNWTAPMDTEAFF.

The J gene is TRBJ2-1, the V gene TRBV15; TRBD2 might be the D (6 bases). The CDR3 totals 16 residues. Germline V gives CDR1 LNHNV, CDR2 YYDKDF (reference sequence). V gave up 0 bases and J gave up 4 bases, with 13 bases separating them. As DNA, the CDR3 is TGTGCCACCAGCAGAGATACGGGGGTGCCGTACAATGAGCAGTTCTTC. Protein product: CATSRDTGVPYNEQFF.

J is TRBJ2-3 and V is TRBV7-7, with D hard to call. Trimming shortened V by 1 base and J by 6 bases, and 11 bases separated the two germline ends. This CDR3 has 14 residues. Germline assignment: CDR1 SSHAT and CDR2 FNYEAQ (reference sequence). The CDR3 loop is CASSLGAVGDTQYF. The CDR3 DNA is TGTGCCAGCAGCTTAGGCGCGGTCGGGGATACGCAGTATTTT.

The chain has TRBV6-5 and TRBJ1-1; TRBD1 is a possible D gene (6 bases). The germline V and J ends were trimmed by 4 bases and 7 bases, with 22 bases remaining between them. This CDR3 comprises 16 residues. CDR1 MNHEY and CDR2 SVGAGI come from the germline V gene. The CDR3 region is CASSLEFRDTDREAFF. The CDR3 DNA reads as TGTGCCAGCAGTTTGGAGTTCCGGGACACTGACCGTGAAGCTTTCTTT.

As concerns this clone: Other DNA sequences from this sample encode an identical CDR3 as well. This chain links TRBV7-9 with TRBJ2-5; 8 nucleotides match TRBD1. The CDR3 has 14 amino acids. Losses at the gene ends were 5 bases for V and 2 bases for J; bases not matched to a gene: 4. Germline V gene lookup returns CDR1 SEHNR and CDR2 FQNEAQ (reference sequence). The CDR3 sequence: CASSPRTGQETQYF. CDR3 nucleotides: TGTGCCAGCAGCCCCAGGACAGGGCAAGAGACCCAGTACTTC.

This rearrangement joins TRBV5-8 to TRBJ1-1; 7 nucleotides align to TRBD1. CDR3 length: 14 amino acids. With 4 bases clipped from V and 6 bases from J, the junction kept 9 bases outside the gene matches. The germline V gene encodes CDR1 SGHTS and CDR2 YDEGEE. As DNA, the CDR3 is TGTGCCAGCAGCCCCTTGGACAGGCGGGCTGAAGCTTTCTTT. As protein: CASSPLDRRAEAFF.

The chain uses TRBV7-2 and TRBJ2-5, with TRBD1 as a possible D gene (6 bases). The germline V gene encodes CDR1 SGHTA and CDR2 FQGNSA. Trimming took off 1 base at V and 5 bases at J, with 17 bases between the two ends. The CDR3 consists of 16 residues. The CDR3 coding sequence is TGTGCCAGCAGCTTAGAGGCTGGCAGGGGAGTGGAGACCCAGTACTTC. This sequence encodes CASSLEAGRGVETQYF.

The CDR3 here is CASSLTSEGHNEQFF. CDR3 coding DNA: TGTGCCAGCAGCTTAACTAGCGAGGGACACAATGAGCAGTTCTTC. This chain joins TRBV7-2 and TRBJ2-1, with 7 bases aligning to TRBD2. The junction had 6 bases not matched to a gene; V was cut back by 2 bases and J by 5 bases. The CDR3 runs to 15 residues. CDR1 SGHTA and CDR2 FQGNSA come from the germline V gene. The full variable domain, in which reference TRBV7-2 and TRBJ2-1 provide the parts outside the CDR3, is GAGVSQSPSNKVTEKGKDVELRCDPISGHTALYWYRQSLGQGLEFLIYFQGNSAPDKSGLPSDRFSAERTGGSVSTLTIQRTQQEDSAVYLCASSLTSEGHNEQFFGPGTRLTVL.

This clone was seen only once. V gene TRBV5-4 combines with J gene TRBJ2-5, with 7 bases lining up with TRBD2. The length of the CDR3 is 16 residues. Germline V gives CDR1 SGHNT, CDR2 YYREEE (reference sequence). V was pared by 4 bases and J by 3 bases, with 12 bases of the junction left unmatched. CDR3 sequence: CASSPSEGGVKETQYF. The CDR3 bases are TGTGCCAGCAGCCCCTCGGAGGGAGGGGTAAAAGAGACCCAGTACTTC.

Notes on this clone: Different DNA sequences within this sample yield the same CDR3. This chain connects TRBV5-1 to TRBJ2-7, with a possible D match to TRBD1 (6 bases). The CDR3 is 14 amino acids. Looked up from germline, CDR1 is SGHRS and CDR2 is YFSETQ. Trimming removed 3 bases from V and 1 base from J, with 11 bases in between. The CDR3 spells CASSSGESSYEQYF. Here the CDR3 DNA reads TGCGCCAGCAGCTCAGGGGAATCGTCCTACGAGCAGTACTTC. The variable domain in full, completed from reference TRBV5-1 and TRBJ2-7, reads KAGVTQTPRYLIKTRGQQVTLSCSPISGHRSVSWYQQTPGQGLQFLFEYFSETQRNKGNFPGRFSGRQFSNSRSEMNVSTLELGDSALYLCASSSGESSYEQYFGPGTRLTVT.